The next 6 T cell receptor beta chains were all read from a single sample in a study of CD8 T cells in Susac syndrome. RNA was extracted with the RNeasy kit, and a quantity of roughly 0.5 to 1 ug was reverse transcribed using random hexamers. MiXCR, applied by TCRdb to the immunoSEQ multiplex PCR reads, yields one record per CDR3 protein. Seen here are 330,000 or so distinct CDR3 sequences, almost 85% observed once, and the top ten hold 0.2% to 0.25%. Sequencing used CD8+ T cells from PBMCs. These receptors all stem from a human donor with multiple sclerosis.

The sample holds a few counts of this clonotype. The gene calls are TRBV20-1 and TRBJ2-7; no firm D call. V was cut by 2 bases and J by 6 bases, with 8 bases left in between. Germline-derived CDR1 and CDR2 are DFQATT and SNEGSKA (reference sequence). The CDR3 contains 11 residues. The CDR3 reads CSARPVVEQYF. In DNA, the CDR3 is TGCAGTGCTAGACCGGTGGTCGAGCAGTACTTC.

CDR3 amino acids: CASSEGGRSTNEKLFF. CDR3 bases: TGCGCCAGCAGCGAGGGGGGAAGATCAACTAATGAAAAACTGTTTTTT. The chain uses TRBV10-1 and TRBJ1-4; perhaps TRBD1 as D (6 bases). This CDR3 has 16 amino acids. Trimming shortened V by 6 bases and J by 0 bases, and 14 bases separated the two germline ends. CDR1 and CDR2 from the germline V gene are WNHNN and SYGVQD (reference sequence).

CDR3 coding DNA: TGTGCCAGCAGCTTGGAAATTTTAAGCTCCTACAATGAGCAGTTCTTC. It translates to CASSLEILSSYNEQFF. The chain links TRBV5-4 to TRBJ2-1; D not certain. There are 16 residues in the CDR3. V was trimmed by 0 bases and J by 0 bases, leaving 10 bases between them. Germline assignment: CDR1 SGHNT and CDR2 YYREEE (reference sequence).

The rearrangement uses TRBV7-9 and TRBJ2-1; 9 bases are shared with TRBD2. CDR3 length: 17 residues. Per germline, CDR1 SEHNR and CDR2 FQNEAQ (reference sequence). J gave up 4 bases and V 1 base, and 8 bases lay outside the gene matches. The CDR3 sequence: CASSLGGSAGGYNEQFF. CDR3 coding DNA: TGTGCCAGCAGCTTAGGAGGGTCAGCGGGAGGATACAATGAGCAGTTCTTC. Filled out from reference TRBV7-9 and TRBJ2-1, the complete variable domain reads DTGVSQNPRHKITKRGQNVTFRCDPISEHNRLYWYRQTLGQGPEFLTYFQNEAQLEKSRLLSDRFSAERPKGSFSTLEIQRTEQGDSAMYLCASSLGGSAGGYNEQFFGPGTRLTVL.

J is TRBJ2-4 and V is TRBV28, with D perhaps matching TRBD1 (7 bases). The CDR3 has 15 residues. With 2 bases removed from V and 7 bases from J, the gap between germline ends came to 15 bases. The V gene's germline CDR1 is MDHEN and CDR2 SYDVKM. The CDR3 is CASSLMEGAANIQYF. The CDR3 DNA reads TGTGCCAGCAGTTTAATGGAGGGGGCGGCGAACATTCAGTACTTC.

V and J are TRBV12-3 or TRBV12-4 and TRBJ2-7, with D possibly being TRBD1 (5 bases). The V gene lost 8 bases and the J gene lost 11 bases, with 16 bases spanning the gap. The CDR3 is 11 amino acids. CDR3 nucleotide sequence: TGTGCCAGCTCCTTAAATGACAGAAAGTACTTC. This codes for CASSLNDRKYF.